The rows below give T cell receptor beta chains drawn from one sample of a study of shared clonotypes between healthy human individuals. Data came from immunoSEQ multiplex PCR; TCRdb stores just in-frame clones and leaves some out. In the table there are more than 1 million clones, approximately 80% of which are singletons. The sequencing sample was made of memory CD4+ T cells from PBMCs. The receptors come from a man aged 18 to 30 in good health. Some clones in this sample may be carry-over from other donors' samples. Both conserved end residues are part of each CDR3. The D gene is left open where the match is weak. Rows may omit the clone size; those that give it use once, few, many or a size class.

J	D	size	V	DNA	CDR3
TRBJ1-5	TRBD1	NA	TRBV10-1	TGCGCCAGCAGTGGACAGGGAGGAGGCAATCAGCCCCAGCATTTT	CASSGQGGGNQPQHF
TRBJ1-4	NA	NA	TRBV9	TGTGCCAGCAGCGTCGCCCCGGAGGGTGGTGAAAAACTGTTTTTT	CASSVAPEGGEKLFF
TRBJ2-3	NA	NA	TRBV18	TGTGCCAGCTCGCAAATGATGGGGACAGATACGCAGTATTTT	CASSQMMGTDTQYF
TRBJ2-3	NA	NA	TRBV4-3	TGCGCCAGCAGCCAACAAACCGGGACCACCGTCCCAGATACGCAGTATTTT	CASSQQTGTTVPDTQYF
TRBJ2-7	TRBD1	NA	TRBV2	TGTGCCAGCAGTGCCGACAGGGGGTATTACGAGCAGTACTTC	CASSADRGYYEQYF
TRBJ2-7	NA	NA	TRBV29-1	TGCAGCGCGAGGCCGGGGTCCAACGAGCAGTACTTC	CSARPGSNEQYF
TRBJ2-7	NA	NA	TRBV30	TGTGCCTGGAGTGTCACTGACTACGAGCAGTACTTC	CAWSVTDYEQYF
TRBJ2-7	TRBD1	NA	TRBV25-1	TGTGCCAGTTGTAGGGGACAGGGACGCGAGCAGTACTTC	CASCRGQGREQYF
TRBJ2-1	TRBD2	few	TRBV9	TGTGCCAGCAGCGTAGCTACTGGGGCTAGCGGTAACAATGAGCAGTTCTTC	CASSVATGASGNNEQFF
TRBJ1-3	NA	NA	TRBV7-9	TGTGCCAGCAGCATCCCCTATATGGGAACCTCTGGAAACACCATATATTTT	CASSIPYMGTSGNTIYF
TRBJ2-1	NA	NA	TRBV7-2	TGTGCCAGCAGCCCCTCTCGGGACAATGAGCAGTTCTTC	CASSPSRDNEQFF
TRBJ2-1	TRBD2	NA	TRBV10-1	TGCGCCAGCAGTGGTATGGCGGGAGGGCCTGACAATGAGCAGTTCTTC	CASSGMAGGPDNEQFF
TRBJ2-3	NA	NA	TRBV25-1	TGTGCCAGCAGTGAATATATAGGGGGAACAGATACGCAGTATTTT	CASSEYIGGTDTQYF
TRBJ1-4	NA	NA	TRBV10-1	TGCGCCAGCAGCTGGGGGGACATAAGGGCAACTAATGAAAAACTGTTTTTT	CASSWGDIRATNEKLFF
TRBJ2-7	NA	NA	TRBV18	TGTGCCAGCTCACCACCCGGGAAAGACGACGAGCAGTACTTC	CASSPPGKDDEQYF
TRBJ2-5	NA	NA	TRBV27	TGTGCCAGCAGTTTCCGGCCAGGAGAGACCCAGTACTTC	CASSFRPGETQYF
TRBJ2-1	NA	NA	TRBV15	TGTGCCACCAGCAGAGGTTGGCACCTCTCCAATGAGCAGTTCTTC	CATSRGWHLSNEQFF
TRBJ2-2	TRBD1	few	TRBV7-3	TGTGCCAGCAGCAGACAACCTTTGACAGGGGTTACCGGGGAGCTGTTTTTT	CASSRQPLTGVTGELFF
TRBJ2-7	NA	NA	TRBV28	TGTGCCAGCAGGGGGGGTGCCTACGAGCAGTACTTC	CASRGGAYEQYF
TRBJ2-1	NA	NA	TRBV9	TGTGCCAGCAGCGTAGACGAGCGGGACAACAATGAGCAGTTCTTC	CASSVDERDNNEQFF
TRBJ1-3	NA	NA	TRBV28	TGTGCCAGCATCTCATGGCACTCTGGAAACACCATATATTTT	CASISWHSGNTIYF
TRBJ2-3	TRBD1	NA	TRBV5-1	TGCGCCGTGGGGCAGGGGGCCACAGATACGCAGTATTTT	CAVGQGATDTQYF